These 20 T cell receptor beta chains share one sample of origin, sequenced in a study of T cells in Graves' hyperthyroidism and ophthalmopathy. Amplification of TCR beta CDR3 regions used RNA as the template. HTBI primers drove first-round RT-PCR of the TCR CDR3. MiXCR, run by TCRdb on the multiplex PCR reads, gives a single entry per CDR3 protein. Among some 300,000 distinct CDR3 sequences listed, approximately 16% were seen once. The sample comprised blood. All receptors come from a man in his thirties or forties with Graves' hyperthyroidism.

This clonotype was seen ten or more times. V is TRBV18 and J is TRBJ2-5; 13 bases align to TRBD2. The J segment lost 4 bases and the V segment lost 3 bases, leaving 5 bases of the junction unmatched. The CDR3 extends over 16 amino acids. CDR1 is KGHSH, CDR2 LQKENI, per germline. CDR3 region: CASSPPGLAGSETQYF. The CDR3 coding sequence is TGTGCCAGCTCACCTCCGGGACTAGCGGGATCAGAGACCCAGTACTTC.

Only a few counts were recorded for this clonotype. The rearrangement uses TRBV7-9 and TRBJ2-7; D is unresolved. This CDR3 spans 12 amino acids. The germline CDR1 and CDR2 sequences are SEHNR and FQNEAQ (reference sequence). The V and J ends lost 1 base and 6 bases respectively, with 7 bases between them. The CDR3 reads CASSLGRSEQYF. For the CDR3, the DNA is TGTGCCAGCAGCTTAGGAAGATCCGAGCAGTACTTC.

This clonotype was seen a handful of times. The J gene is TRBJ2-3, the V gene TRBV4-2; 7 nucleotides agree with TRBD1. Germline values: CDR1 LGHNA, CDR2 YNFKEQ. V shed 3 bases and J 0 bases; nucleotides not matched to a gene: 3. The CDR3 is made up of 15 amino acids. The CDR3 coding sequence is TGTGCCAGCAGCCATCAGGGGGAGAGCACAGATACGCAGTATTTT. Its translation is CASSHQGESTDTQYF.

The CDR3 DNA sequence: TGCGCCAGCAGCCCGGACAGAGCGCTGTATGGCTACACCTTC. Encoded protein: CASSPDRALYGYTF. V gene TRBV5-1 combines with J gene TRBJ1-2, with a possible D match to TRBD1 (6 bases). CDR3 length equals 14 residues. The V and J ends lost 4 bases and 5 bases respectively, with 15 bases between them. CDR1 and CDR2 from the germline V gene are SGHRS and YFSETQ.

The chain couples TRBV19 to TRBJ2-1; D ambiguous. This CDR3 comprises 13 residues. Germline loops: CDR1 LNHDA, CDR2 SQIVND (reference sequence). V was pared by 7 bases and J by 7 bases, with 14 bases between. The CDR3 loop reads CASKFQVGNEQFF. The DNA of the CDR3 is TGTGCCAGTAAATTCCAGGTCGGAAATGAGCAGTTCTTC.

This clonotype was counted at least ten times. The chain couples TRBV29-1 to TRBJ2-1; 9 nucleotides match TRBD1. Trimming at V came to 0 bases and at J to 2 bases, leaving 5 bases not matched to a gene. This CDR3 region has 16 residues. Germline CDR1 and CDR2: SQVTM and ANQGSEA. The CDR3 nucleotides are TGCAGCGTTGAAGATCCCGGGACAGGGACCTACAATGAGCAGTTCTTC. Encoded protein: CSVEDPGTGTYNEQFF.

The rearrangement joins TRBV20-1 to TRBJ2-7; 16 positions agree with TRBD2. Germline V lookup: CDR1 DFQATT, CDR2 SNEGSKA (reference sequence). The trim removed 1 base at V and 7 bases at J, leaving 4 bases unmatched. This CDR3 comprises 15 residues. This CDR3 is CSARVPGLAGGEQYF. The CDR3 DNA sequence: TGCAGTGCTAGAGTCCCGGGACTAGCGGGGGGGGAGCAGTACTTC.

This clonotype was detected ten times or more. The chain couples TRBV30 to TRBJ1-1, with D unclear. Trimming stripped 8 bases from V and 1 base from J, with 14 bases between. CDR1 and CDR2 (germline): GTSNPN, SVGIG (reference sequence). CDR3 length equals 13 residues. The CDR3, as DNA: TGTGCCCACGATGGGGAGGAGAACACTGAAGCTTTCTTT. It codes for CAHDGEENTEAFF.

About this clonotype itself: The junction departs from the called germline gene at one end, perhaps through a read error. The V call is TRBV18, the J call TRBJ1-5; no clear D. The germline V gene encodes CDR1 KGHSH and CDR2 LQKENI. The CDR3 extends over 13 amino acids. As DNA, the CDR3 is TGTGCCAGCTCACCCGGGTTTAGGCAGCCCCAGCGTTTT. Its protein product is CASSPGFRQPQRF.

This clonotype was counted at least ten times. This chain connects TRBV5-1 to TRBJ1-1, with unresolved D. This CDR3 has 14 residues. Trimming shortened V by 3 bases and J by 11 bases, and 20 bases separated the two germline ends. CDR1 and CDR2 (germline): SGHRS, YFSETQ. The CDR3 nucleotides are TGCGCCAGCAGCTCCGACATAGCTGGGCCTGGGGCTTTCTTT. Translated: CASSSDIAGPGAFF.

The chain joins TRBV10-1 to TRBJ2-3; 9 bases line up with TRBD2. V dropped 8 bases and J dropped 6; count of bases not matched to a gene: 6. The CDR3 is 13 amino acids. Germline values: CDR1 WNHNN, CDR2 SYGVQD (reference sequence). The DNA for the CDR3 is TGCGCCAGCTCCGGGACTAGCAGGGATACGCAGTATTTT. It specifies CASSGTSRDTQYF.

This clonotype was counted a few times. V and J are TRBV27 and TRBJ2-7; D perhaps matches TRBD2 (6 bases). Trimming took off 6 bases at V and 4 bases at J, with 22 bases between the two ends. This CDR3 region has 16 residues. Germline V gene data show CDR1 as MNHEY and CDR2 as SMNVEV (reference sequence). DNA for the CDR3: TGTGCCAGCAGCCCCGGGGAAGCGCGGGGATTATACGAGCAGTACTTC. It codes for CASSPGEARGLYEQYF.

This clonotype has just a few counts. The CDR3 here is CASSQPGLAGGEQFF. CDR3 bases: TGTGCCAGCAGCCAACCGGGACTAGCGGGAGGTGAGCAGTTCTTC. This chain uses TRBV4-2 with TRBJ2-1, with 15 bases matching TRBD2. The CDR3 consists of 15 residues. V trimming: 2 bases; J trimming: 9 bases; junction bases outside the gene matches: 2. CDR1 and CDR2 from the germline V gene are LGHNA and YNFKEQ.

The table lists this clonotype with many counts. The chain joins TRBV7-3 to TRBJ2-1, with 8 bases fitting TRBD2. The CDR3 length is 17 residues. The V gene end was trimmed by 2 bases and the J gene end by 8 bases; junction bases not matched to a gene: 14. Germline V CDR1 and CDR2: SGHTA, FQGTGA. CDR3 sequence (DNA): TGTGCCAGCAGCTTATATCGAGCGGGAGTATTATCTGATGAGCAGTTCTTC. This encodes CASSLYRAGVLSDEQFF.

This clonotype was seen repeatedly, ten times or more. The CDR3 loop is CASGLEMYNEQFF. For the CDR3, the DNA is TGTGCCAGCGGACTGGAAATGTACAATGAGCAGTTCTTC. The gene calls are TRBV2 and TRBJ2-1; tentatively, D is TRBD2 (5 bases). The V and J ends lost 8 bases and 4 bases respectively, with 12 bases between them. The V gene's germline CDR1 is SNHLY and CDR2 FYNNEI. CDR3 length: 13 residues.

This clonotype was seen more than once but under ten times. This rearrangement joins TRBV7-9 to TRBJ2-1; 11 bases map to TRBD2. CDR3 length: 16 residues. The V gene end was trimmed by 1 base and the J gene end by 2 bases; junction bases not matched to a gene: 1. Germline V gene data show CDR1 as SEHNR and CDR2 as FQNEAQ (reference sequence). CDR3 residues: CASSLVAGGAYNEQFF. CDR3 in DNA: TGTGCCAGCAGCTTAGTAGCGGGAGGGGCCTACAATGAGCAGTTCTTC.

Of note for this clonotype: A read error is possible here, since a much larger clone lies one base away. The chain joins TRBV27 to TRBJ2-5; D is perhaps TRBD1 (5 bases). The CDR3 is made up of 15 amino acids. In germline, CDR1 is MNHEY, CDR2 SMNVEV (reference sequence). Trimming stripped 11 bases from V and 2 bases from J, with 21 bases between. The CDR3 coding sequence is TGTGCCGCAGAAGACAGTCCCAGACGGCAAGAGACCCAGTACTTC. Translating it yields CAAEDSPRRQETQYF.

This clonotype was counted once. V usage is TRBV11-3 and J usage is TRBJ1-5; the D gene is possibly TRBD1 (5 bases). Trimming removed 5 bases at V and 5 bases at J, with 10 bases between. This CDR3 spans 13 amino acids. CDR1 and CDR2 (germline): SGHNT, YENEEA. The CDR3 sequence: CASSVWGDQPQHF. CDR3 DNA sequence: TGTGCCAGCAGCGTCTGGGGGGATCAGCCCCAGCATTTT.

This clonotype occurred many times. This sequence joins TRBV3-1 and TRBJ2-3; D gene uncertain. Trimming left V 0 bases short and J 4 bases short, with 8 bases between. The CDR3 is made up of 14 amino acids. Germline V gene lookup returns CDR1 LGHDT and CDR2 YNNKEL (reference sequence). CDR3 sequence (DNA): TGTGCCAGCAGCCAAGATGCTACGGCAGATACGCAGTATTTT. Amino acids: CASSQDATADTQYF.

This clonotype came up many times. The rearrangement joins TRBV11-2 to TRBJ2-1, with D hard to call. From germline, CDR1 is SGHAT and CDR2 FQNNGV. CDR3 length: 17 amino acids. V lost 0 bases and J 0 bases, leaving 12 bases between the germline ends. In DNA, the CDR3 is TGTGCCAGCAGCTTAGATCTTAACCGGAACTCCTACAATGAGCAGTTCTTC. Residues: CASSLDLNRNSYNEQFF.